The rows below give T cell receptor beta chains drawn from one sample of a study of brain T cells in children with intractable seizures. Libraries were prepared by immunoSEQ multiplex PCR; TCRdb keeps only in-frame clonotypes and omits some of them. The table records around 100,000 clones, around 94% of them present only once. Sequenced material: peripheral blood, taken at surgery. The receptor set was obtained from a boy in the first two years of life with hemimegalencephaly and intractable seizures. CDR3s include the opening cysteine and the closing phenylalanine or tryptophan. D genes are given only for firm matches. Not all rows give a size; the values are once, few, many and, for expanded clones, a class.

TRBV11-3	.	.	16	TRBJ2-2	CASSLVAWISTGELFF	TGTGCCAGCAGCTTGGTCGCTTGGATCTCCACGGGGGAGCTGTTTTTT
TRBV6-5	.	.	14	TRBJ1-5	CASRAQVGNQPQHF	TGTGCCAGCCGAGCCCAAGTGGGCAATCAGCCCCAGCATTTT
TRBV10-3	.	.	14	TRBJ2-7	CAISEGIGGYEQYF	TGTGCCATCAGTGAGGGGATAGGGGGATACGAGCAGTACTTC
TRBV9	.	.	16	TRBJ2-1	CASSVTRQWISNEQFF	TGTGCCAGCAGCGTAACCCGACAGTGGATAAGCAATGAGCAGTTCTTC
TRBV19	.	.	15	TRBJ2-1	CASSIRASSYNEQFF	TGTGCCAGTAGTATCCGGGCGAGCTCCTACAATGAGCAGTTCTTC
TRBV11-2	.	TRBD2	17	TRBJ2-7	CASTSIGLAGVSYEQYF	TGTGCCAGCACCTCGATAGGACTAGCGGGAGTATCCTACGAGCAGTACTTC
TRBV6-2/TRBV6-3	.	TRBD2	14	TRBJ2-7	CASSPSGSPFEQYF	TGTGCCAGCAGTCCCAGCGGGAGCCCCTTCGAGCAGTACTTC
TRBV5-1	.	TRBD1	17	TRBJ2-2	CASSETTGGSRTGELFF	TGCGCCAGCAGCGAGACGACAGGGGGCTCGCGCACCGGGGAGCTGTTTTTT
TRBV6-6	.	.	16	TRBJ1-1	CASSYWHSSYRTEAFF	TGTGCCAGCAGTTACTGGCACAGCTCCTATCGGACTGAAGCTTTCTTT
TRBV20-1	.	TRBD2	14	TRBJ2-7	CSASPSGNPYEQYF	TGCAGTGCTAGTCCTAGCGGGAACCCCTACGAGCAGTACTTC
TRBV7-9	once	.	13	TRBJ2-1	CASSPAGYNEQFF	TGTGCCAGCAGCCCGGCGGGGTACAATGAGCAGTTCTTC
TRBV28	.	TRBD1	13	TRBJ1-2	CASRTDRIYGYTF	TGTGCCAGCAGGACGGACAGGATCTATGGCTACACCTTC
TRBV7-9	.	TRBD2	18	TRBJ2-3	CASRLPTASGSRTDTQYF	TGTGCCAGCAGACTACCCACGGCTAGCGGGAGTAGAACAGATACGCAGTATTTT
TRBV10-1	.	.	14	TRBJ1-6	CASSDRERNSPLHF	TGCGCCAGCAGTGACAGGGAGAGGAATTCACCCCTCCACTTT
TRBV11-2	.	.	12	TRBJ2-7	CASSLGQNEQYF	TGTGCCAGCAGCTTAGGACAGAACGAGCAGTACTTC
TRBV6-6	.	TRBD2	16	TRBJ2-3	CASSYSPGRAPDTQYF	TGTGCCAGCAGTTACTCGCCCGGGAGGGCCCCAGATACGCAGTATTTT
TRBV21-1	.	.	15	TRBJ1-2	CASRPQGNGGYGYTF	TGTGCCAGCAGGCCACAGGGCAACGGGGGCTATGGCTACACCTTC
TRBV9	.	.	15	TRBJ1-1	CASSVAPGTNTEAFF	TGTGCCAGCAGCGTAGCTCCGGGTACGAACACTGAAGCTTTCTTT
TRBV28	.	.	11	TRBJ1-2	CASSSGFGYTF	TGTGCCAGCAGTTCAGGGTTTGGCTACACCTTC
TRBV9	.	TRBD1	17	TRBJ1-6	CASSGTGGSSYNSPLHF	TGTGCCAGCAGCGGAACAGGGGGGAGCTCCTATAATTCACCCCTCCACTTT
TRBV9	.	TRBD1	17	TRBJ1-2	CASSVGPQQGRDSPGTF	TGTGCCAGCAGCGTAGGCCCGCAACAGGGAAGGGACAGCCCCGGGACCTTC
TRBV30	.	.	15	TRBJ1-5	CAWSVGENSNQPQHF	TGTGCCTGGAGTGTCGGGGAAAATAGCAATCAGCCCCAGCATTTT
TRBV21-1	.	.	16	TRBJ2-7	CASSKGPSGETYEQYF	TGTGCCAGCAGCAAAGGACCTAGCGGGGAGACCTACGAGCAGTACTTC
TRBV27	.	TRBD1	14	TRBJ2-7	CASSYRGLSYEQYF	TGTGCCAGCAGTTACAGGGGGCTGTCCTACGAGCAGTACTTC
TRBV4-3	.	TRBD2	16	TRBJ2-1	CASSQDGLAGYNEQFF	TGCGCCAGCAGCCAAGATGGGCTAGCGGGATACAATGAGCAGTTCTTC
TRBV3-1/TRBV3-2	once	.	16	TRBJ2-2	CASSYRRAANTGELFF	TGTGCCAGCAGCTATCGGAGGGCAGCCAACACCGGGGAGCTGTTTTTT
TRBV5-5	.	TRBD2	17	TRBJ2-2	CASSLTSGSFNTGELFF	TGTGCCAGCAGCTTGACTAGCGGTTCCTTTAACACCGGGGAGCTGTTTTTT
TRBV19	.	TRBD2	16	TRBJ2-2	CASSITGSSGRTKLFF	TGTGCCAGTAGTATTACGGGGTCTAGCGGGAGGACGAAGCTGTTTTTT
TRBV7-8	.	.	15	TRBJ2-3	CASSRVGQLTDTQYF	TGTGCCAGCAGCCGAGTGGGGCAGCTCACAGATACGCAGTATTTT
TRBV27	.	.	15	TRBJ1-2	CASSLNTPTNYGYTF	TGTGCCAGCAGTTTAAATACCCCAACTAACTATGGCTACACCTTC
TRBV3-1/TRBV3-2	.	.	14	TRBJ2-7	CASSQVLVAYEQYF	TGTGCCAGCAGCCAAGTTCTCGTGGCCTACGAGCAGTACTTC
TRBV28	.	.	13	TRBJ1-3	CASSLVVPDTIYF	TGTGCCAGCAGTTTAGTTGTTCCGGACACCATATATTTT
TRBV25-1	.	TRBD1	15	TRBJ2-5	CASSPTDRAGETQYF	TGTGCCAGCAGCCCCACGGACAGGGCAGGGGAGACCCAGTACTTC
TRBV5-1	.	TRBD2	16	TRBJ2-7	CASSSSGKRDHYEQYF	TGCGCCAGCAGCTCGAGTGGGAAGCGGGACCACTACGAGCAGTACTTC
TRBV19	.	.	16	TRBJ2-1	CASSLKADPSYNEQFF	TGTGCCAGTAGTCTTAAAGCGGACCCCTCCTACAATGAGCAGTTCTTC
TRBV28	.	.	15	TRBJ1-5	CASTQKGYSNQPQHF	TGTGCCAGCACCCAAAAGGGGTATAGCAATCAGCCCCAGCATTTT
TRBV24-1	few	TRBD1	12	TRBJ1-1	CATSDWTGEAFF	TGTGCCACCAGTGATTGGACAGGGGAAGCTTTCTTT
TRBV6-5	.	TRBD2	15	TRBJ2-1	CASLNRLAGDNEQFF	TGTGCCAGTCTAAATCGACTAGCGGGGGACAATGAGCAGTTCTTC
TRBV28	.	.	13	TRBJ1-1	CASTWRDPAEAFF	TGTGCCAGCACCTGGAGGGATCCGGCTGAAGCTTTCTTT